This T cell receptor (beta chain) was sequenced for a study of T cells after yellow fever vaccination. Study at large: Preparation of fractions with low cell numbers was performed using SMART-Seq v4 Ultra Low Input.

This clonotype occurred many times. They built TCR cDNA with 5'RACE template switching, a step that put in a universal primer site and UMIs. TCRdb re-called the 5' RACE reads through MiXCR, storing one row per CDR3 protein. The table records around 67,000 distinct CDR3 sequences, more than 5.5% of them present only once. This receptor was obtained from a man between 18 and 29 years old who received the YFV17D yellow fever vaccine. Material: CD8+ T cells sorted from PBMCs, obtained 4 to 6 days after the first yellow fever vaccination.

The CDR3 loop is CASSLGGWGSGNQPQHF. The CDR3 DNA is TGTGCCAGCAGCTTAGGAGGGTGGGGGAGCGGCAATCAGCCCCAGCATTTT. The chain couples TRBV7-9 to TRBJ1-5, with TRBD1 as a possible D gene (5 bases). The germline V gene has CDR1 SEHNR and CDR2 FQNEAQ (reference sequence). Trimming left V 1 base short and J 2 bases short, with 15 bases between. CDR3 length: 17 amino acids.